This T cell receptor beta chain was obtained from a study of OX40 agonist ivuxolimab in advanced cancers. At the level of the study: Averaging roughly 60 years in age, with a range of roughly 23 to 85, the cohort was 65% to 85% male. Three partial responders included one hepatocellular carcinoma patient and two cutaneous melanoma patients. Study outcomes and limitations: There were also nonresponders showing low normalized T-cell clonal expansion.

Sequenced by immunoSEQ multiplex PCR; TCRdb stores in-frame clones only, minus some. The sample holds about 6,700 clones, over 90% seen once. Collection of blood occurred at baseline, at cycle 4 day 1, and at cycle 7 day 1. About this clone itself: The antigen is unknown.

Germline V gene sequence: CDR1 LNHDA, CDR2 SQIVND (reference sequence). This CDR3 comprises 15 residues. V was cut by 4 bases and J by 4 bases, with 14 bases left in between. The sequence was collected from an adult with an advanced solid tumor such as melanoma, head and neck, liver or kidney cancer. The gene calls are TRBV19 and TRBJ2-1; TRBD2 might be the D (6 bases). This specimen consisted of CD4+ or CD8+ T cells sorted from blood, obtained in a trial of the OX40 agonist ivuxolimab. CDR3 sequence reads: CASSTPSAAYNEQFF. CDR3 in DNA: TGTGCCAGTAGTACTCCTAGCGCGGCGTACAATGAGCAGTTCTTC.